Listed here are 14 T cell receptor beta chains from one sample, sequenced in a study of regulatory and conventional T cells in RAG deficiency. Sequenced by immunoSEQ multiplex PCR; TCRdb stores in-frame clones only, minus some. The sample holds 34,000 or so clones, around nine tenths seen once. These records were also assigned to another study, of regulatory T cells. That work contributes: Amplification used 52 TRBV primers and 13 TRBJ primers.

Material: CD8+ T cells sorted from blood. The receptor set was obtained from a human donor in good health.

This chain connects TRBV7-6 to TRBJ2-3; D is undetermined. CDR1 and CDR2 (germline): SGHVS, FNYEAQ. Deletions cut 5 bases from V and 2 bases from J, with 5 bases between. The CDR3 is 12 amino acids. The CDR3: CASSPTTDTQYF. In DNA, the CDR3 is TGTGCCAGCAGCCCTACCACAGATACGCAGTATTTT.

The V gene is TRBV15, the J gene TRBJ1-2; TRBD1 is a possible D gene (5 bases). Trimming pared 1 base from V and 7 bases from J, leaving 13 bases between. This CDR3 region has 14 residues. Germline loops: CDR1 LNHNV, CDR2 YYDKDF (reference sequence). CDR3 sequence reads: CATSRAQTEGGYTF. The DNA for the CDR3 is TGTGCCACCAGCAGAGCACAGACAGAGGGTGGCTACACCTTC.

The sample holds one count of this clone. CDR3 sequence reads: CAWSADYGYTF. For the CDR3, the DNA is TGTGCCTGGAGTGCAGACTATGGCTACACCTTC. The chain has TRBV30 and TRBJ1-2; D gene unclear. Germline V CDR1 and CDR2: GTSNPN, SVGIG (reference sequence). V was pared by 1 base and J by 3 bases, with 3 bases between. The CDR3 spans 11 residues.

The sample holds one count of this clone. The gene calls are TRBV6-6 and TRBJ1-5; possible D gene TRBD1, 5 bases. The CDR3 length is 13 residues. Germline V CDR1 and CDR2: MNHNY, SVGAGI (reference sequence). Between the trimmed V and J ends, which lost 6 bases and 4 bases, there was a span of 10 bases. The CDR3: CASSSGENQPQHF. DNA for the CDR3: TGTGCCAGCAGCTCGGGGGAGAATCAGCCCCAGCATTTT.

This clone was seen only once. CDR3 in amino acids: CAWSRSLRNEQFF. CDR3 coding DNA: TGTGCCTGGAGTAGATCCTTGAGAAATGAGCAGTTCTTC. This chain links TRBV30 with TRBJ2-1; D is unresolved. Germline V lookup: CDR1 GTSNPN, CDR2 SVGIG (reference sequence). Trimming took 2 bases from V and 7 from J, leaving 12 bases between them. The CDR3 spans 13 residues. Filled out from reference TRBV30 and TRBJ2-1, the complete variable domain reads SQTIHQWPATLVQPVGSPLSLECTVEGTSNPNLYWYRQAAGRGLQLLFYSVGIGQISSEVPQNLSASRPQDRQFILSSKKLLLSDSGFYLCAWSRSLRNEQFFGPGTRLTVL.

The CDR3 sequence is CAWSAGGTDTQYF. The CDR3 DNA sequence: TGTGCCTGGAGCGCAGGGGGCACAGATACGCAGTATTTT. The chain links TRBV30 to TRBJ2-3; maybe TRBD1 (6 bases). Per germline, CDR1 GTSNPN and CDR2 SVGIG (reference sequence). CDR3 length equals 13 residues. V was shortened by 3 bases and J by 1 base, with 8 bases between the two germline ends.

This chain uses TRBV10-3 with TRBJ1-5, with D unresolved. The germline CDR1 and CDR2 sequences are ENHRY and SYGVKD. The CDR3 is made up of 14 amino acids. Trimming stripped 0 bases from V and 9 bases from J, with 12 bases between. The CDR3 spells CAISESTEGRPQHF. DNA of the CDR3: TGTGCCATCAGTGAGTCTACGGAAGGGAGGCCCCAGCATTTT.

The chain recombines TRBV27 with TRBJ2-3, with 9 bases that match TRBD1. CDR1 MNHEY and CDR2 SMNVEV come from the germline V gene (reference sequence). There are 12 residues in the CDR3. The V gene end was trimmed by 5 bases and the J gene end by 14 bases; junction bases not matched to a gene: 8. The CDR3 sequence: CASSPPGQGLYF. The CDR3 DNA reads TGTGCCAGCAGTCCGCCGGGACAGGGACTGTATTTT.

The chain has TRBV10-1 and TRBJ2-3, with a weak D call TRBD1 (6 bases). The CDR3 is 16 amino acids. V was shortened by 3 bases and J by 4 bases, with 17 bases between the two germline ends. Germline V lookup: CDR1 WNHNN, CDR2 SYGVQD (reference sequence). The CDR3: CASSDLQGPRADTQYF. For the CDR3, the DNA is TGCGCCAGCAGTGACCTACAGGGTCCAAGGGCAGATACGCAGTATTTT.

V is TRBV20-1 and J is TRBJ1-1; D not resolved. This CDR3 is 11 amino acids long. Trimming removed 1 base at V and 12 bases at J, with 12 bases between. Germline V lookup: CDR1 DFQATT, CDR2 SNEGSKA (reference sequence). CDR3 DNA sequence: TGCAGTGCTAGAGCGCAACCGGGCACTTTCTTT. As protein: CSARAQPGTFF.

This clone was observed once. This chain links TRBV27 with TRBJ2-7, with D tentatively TRBD1 (5 bases). The CDR3 sequence is 16 residues long. V was shortened by 2 bases and J by 5 bases, with 19 bases between the two germline ends. The germline V gene has CDR1 MNHEY and CDR2 SMNVEV (reference sequence). CDR3 in amino acids: CASSLIVSGSVNEQYF. The CDR3 nucleotides are TGTGCCAGCAGTTTAATCGTATCAGGGTCCGTCAACGAGCAGTACTTC.

The V gene is TRBV29-1, the J gene TRBJ1-1, with 7 positions matching TRBD1. The J segment lost 5 bases and the V segment lost 6 bases, leaving 6 bases of the junction unmatched. The CDR3 has 12 amino acids. The germline CDR1 and CDR2 sequences are SQVTM and ANQGSEA. In DNA form, the CDR3 reads TGCAGCGTCGACCAGGGGGGAACTGAAGCTTTCTTT. The encoded protein is CSVDQGGTEAFF.

This chain uses TRBV15 with TRBJ1-6, with D possibly being TRBD1 (5 bases). CDR3 length: 15 amino acids. Germline V gene data show CDR1 as LNHNV and CDR2 as YYDKDF (reference sequence). With 1 base removed from V and 10 bases from J, the gap between germline ends came to 14 bases. In DNA form, the CDR3 reads TGTGCCACCAGCAGAGTACGGGGCGTCGAATCACCCCTCCACTTT. Translation gives CATSRVRGVESPLHF.

The chain employs TRBV9 and TRBJ2-2, with D tentatively TRBD2 (7 bases). Germline V gives CDR1 SGDLS, CDR2 YYNGEE. V dropped 3 bases and J dropped 2 bases, with 14 bases sitting between them. This CDR3 spans 16 amino acids. DNA of the CDR3: TGTGCCAGCAGCGCATCGGGGGGCGGTAACACCGGGGAGCTGTTTTTT. Translated, it gives CASSASGGGNTGELFF.